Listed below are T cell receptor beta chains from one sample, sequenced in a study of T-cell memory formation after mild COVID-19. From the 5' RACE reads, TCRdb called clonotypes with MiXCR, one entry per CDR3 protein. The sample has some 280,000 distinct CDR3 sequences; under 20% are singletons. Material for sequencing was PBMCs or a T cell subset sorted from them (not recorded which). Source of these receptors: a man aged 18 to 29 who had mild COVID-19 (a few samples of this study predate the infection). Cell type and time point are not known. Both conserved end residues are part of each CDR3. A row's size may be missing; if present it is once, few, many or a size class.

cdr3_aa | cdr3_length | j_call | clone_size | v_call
CAISDGQGARVGLFF | 15 | TRBJ1-4 | few | TRBV10-3
CASSKTRETQYF | 12 | TRBJ2-5 | few | TRBV5-1
CASSDGYTEQYF | 12 | TRBJ2-7 | NA | TRBV9
CASSYGQNTEAFF | 13 | TRBJ1-1 | NA | TRBV6-2/TRBV6-3
CASSDGGWTDTQYF | 14 | TRBJ2-3 | NA | TRBV9
CASSYSTTKGGYTF | 14 | TRBJ1-2 | few | TRBV6-5
CASSTTGLGEKLFF | 14 | TRBJ1-4 | NA | TRBV27
CSANVRAAHNSPLHF | 15 | TRBJ1-6 | few | TRBV20-1
CASTRRGGLETQYF | 14 | TRBJ2-5 | few | TRBV7-2
CASNPGGYGTDTQYF | 15 | TRBJ2-3 | few | TRBV7-2
CASRDRGTTGELFF | 14 | TRBJ2-2 | NA | TRBV28
CASSLTPNQPQHF | 13 | TRBJ1-5 | few | TRBV13
CASSPTARGTQYF | 13 | TRBJ2-5 | few | TRBV4-3
CAISGGVNQPQHF | 13 | TRBJ1-5 | NA | TRBV10-3
CASSSVTVNTEAFF | 14 | TRBJ1-1 | NA | TRBV7-9
CASRASGVRDTQYF | 14 | TRBJ2-3 | NA | TRBV2
CASSFEGTSGGEYQETQYF | 19 | TRBJ2-5 | NA | TRBV6-5
CASSYEASNYYEQYF | 15 | TRBJ2-7 | few | TRBV6-2/TRBV6-3
CASTYLAGTSADTQYF | 16 | TRBJ2-3 | NA | TRBV6-7
CAISESGQGGGDTQYF | 16 | TRBJ2-3 | NA | TRBV10-3
CASSRSGGANEKLFF | 15 | TRBJ1-4 | few | TRBV7-2
CASSGLGSDTQYF | 13 | TRBJ2-3 | NA | TRBV12-3/TRBV12-4
CASSAQGAIAEAFF | 14 | TRBJ1-1 | many | TRBV5-1
CSASGDAEAFF | 11 | TRBJ1-1 | few | TRBV29-1
CAGRQRTDTQYF | 12 | TRBJ2-3 | NA | TRBV3-1
CASRYREGTGKAFF | 14 | TRBJ1-1 | NA | TRBV2
CATGGGETQYF | 11 | TRBJ2-5 | few | TRBV24-1
CASSALAGGISDTQYF | 16 | TRBJ2-3 | few | TRBV7-9
CASSILRVTGELFF | 14 | TRBJ2-2 | few | TRBV7-2
CASSQGAPNNEQFF | 14 | TRBJ2-1 | many | TRBV4-3
CASEGDGDTEAFF | 13 | TRBJ1-1 | NA | TRBV12-3/TRBV12-4
CASSMLGQGPYEQYF | 15 | TRBJ2-7 | few | TRBV27
CSASGPEQPQHF | 12 | TRBJ1-5 | NA | TRBV29-1
CASSLALGGYNEQFF | 15 | TRBJ2-1 | few | TRBV7-2
CATCPRTGAEAFF | 13 | TRBJ1-1 | NA | TRBV12-3/TRBV12-4
CAAWGAGGYTF | 11 | TRBJ1-2 | NA | TRBV30
CAWVPDTGKFLETQYF | 16 | TRBJ2-5 | NA | TRBV30
CASRPRAGTGANTGELFF | 18 | TRBJ2-2 | few | TRBV7-9
CATSDFGTSGGGETQYF | 17 | TRBJ2-5 | NA | TRBV24-1
CASSLYSAGGTGELFF | 16 | TRBJ2-2 | few | TRBV5-5
CASSPRTGGYGSYTF | 15 | TRBJ1-2 | few | TRBV18
CSASGTSGGAPGELFF | 16 | TRBJ2-2 | NA | TRBV20-1
CASSWSGQQETQYF | 14 | TRBJ2-5 | few | TRBV5-1
CASSPPWGDSADTQYF | 16 | TRBJ2-3 | few | TRBV3-1
CASSLGPDREDQPQHF | 16 | TRBJ1-5 | NA | TRBV5-1
CASSLTGGNEQFF | 13 | TRBJ2-1 | many | TRBV7-3
CASSFTYQGQGNGYTF | 16 | TRBJ1-2 | NA | TRBV7-2
CASSYSGRNRYNSPLHF | 17 | TRBJ1-6 | NA | TRBV6-6
CASSIPGSYGYTF | 13 | TRBJ1-2 | many | TRBV12-3/TRBV12-4
CASTLTTALEAFF | 13 | TRBJ1-1 | few | TRBV6-2/TRBV6-3
CASSLGRDSEQFF | 13 | TRBJ2-1 | few | TRBV5-1
CASSFRLGRGHFYGYTF | 17 | TRBJ1-2 | NA | TRBV12-3/TRBV12-4
CASTQGTGAGEQFF | 14 | TRBJ2-1 | few | TRBV6-2/TRBV6-3
CASSRNGVYNEQFF | 14 | TRBJ2-1 | NA | TRBV27
CSAPPAGYAEAFF | 13 | TRBJ1-1 | few | TRBV20-1
CASSSNQPQHF | 11 | TRBJ1-5 | NA | TRBV6-1
CASSAGLAVYNEQFF | 15 | TRBJ2-1 | NA | TRBV5-1
CASSQDLRVSYNEQFF | 16 | TRBJ2-1 | few | TRBV4-1
CASSLSYQETQYF | 13 | TRBJ2-5 | few | TRBV27
CSAGLAGSQETQYF | 14 | TRBJ2-5 | NA | TRBV20-1